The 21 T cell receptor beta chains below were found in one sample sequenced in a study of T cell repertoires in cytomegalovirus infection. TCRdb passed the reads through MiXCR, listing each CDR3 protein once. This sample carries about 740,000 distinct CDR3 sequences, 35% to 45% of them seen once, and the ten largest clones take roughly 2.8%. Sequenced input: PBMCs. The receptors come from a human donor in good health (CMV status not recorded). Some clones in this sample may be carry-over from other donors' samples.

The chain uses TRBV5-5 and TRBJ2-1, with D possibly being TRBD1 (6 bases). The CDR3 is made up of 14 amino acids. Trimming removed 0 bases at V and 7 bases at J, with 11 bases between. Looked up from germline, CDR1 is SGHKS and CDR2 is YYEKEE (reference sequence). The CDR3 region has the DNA TGTGCCAGCAGCTTGGGGATAACAGGGAATGAGCAGTTCTTC. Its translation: CASSLGITGNEQFF.

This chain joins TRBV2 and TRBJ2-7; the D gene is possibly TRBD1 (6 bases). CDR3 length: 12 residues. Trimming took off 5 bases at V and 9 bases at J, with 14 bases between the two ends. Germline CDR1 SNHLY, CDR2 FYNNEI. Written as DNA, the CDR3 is TGTGCCAGCAGTCCCGACGCGACAGGGCAGTACTTC. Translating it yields CASSPDATGQYF. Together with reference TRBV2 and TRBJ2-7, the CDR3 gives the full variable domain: EPEVTQTPSHQVTQMGQEVILRCVPISNHLYFYWYRQILGQKVEFLVSFYNNEISEKSEIFDDQFSVERPDGSNFTLKIRSTKLEDSAMYFCASSPDATGQYFGPGTRLTVT.

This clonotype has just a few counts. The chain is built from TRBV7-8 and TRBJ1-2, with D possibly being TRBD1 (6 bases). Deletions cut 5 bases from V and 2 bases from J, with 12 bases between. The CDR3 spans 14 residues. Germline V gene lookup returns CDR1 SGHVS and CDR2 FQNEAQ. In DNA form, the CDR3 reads TGTGCCAGCAGCCCCTCTGGACAGAACTATGGCTACACCTTC. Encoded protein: CASSPSGQNYGYTF.

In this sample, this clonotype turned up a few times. CDR3 loop: CASSIRAGANTGELFF. Here the CDR3 DNA reads TGTGCCAGCAGCATTCGAGCGGGCGCGAACACCGGGGAGCTGTTTTTT. The V call is TRBV7-2, the J call TRBJ2-2, with D possibly matching TRBD2 (6 bases). The CDR3 extends over 16 amino acids. The germline V and J ends were trimmed by 5 bases and 0 bases, with 13 bases remaining between them. Germline assignment: CDR1 SGHTA and CDR2 FQGNSA.

The CDR3 region is CSVSPGGSYNEQFF. The DNA of the CDR3 is TGCAGCGTTTCCCCCGGTGGCTCCTACAATGAGCAGTTCTTC. The chain combines TRBV29-1 with TRBJ2-1; D is unresolved. Germline V gives CDR1 SQVTM, CDR2 ANQGSEA. The CDR3 is 14 amino acids. V shed 5 bases and J shed 0 bases, with 11 bases lying between them.

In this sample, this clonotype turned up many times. CDR3 nucleotide sequence: TGTGCCAGCAGGGCGTGGGGGGGGAGGCAGCCCCAGCATTTT. Translation gives CASRAWGGRQPQHF. This chain uses TRBV7-8 with TRBJ1-5; D may be TRBD1 (5 bases). The V and J ends lost 6 bases and 7 bases respectively, with 16 bases between them. Germline V gives CDR1 SGHVS, CDR2 FQNEAQ. There are 14 residues in the CDR3. Full variable domain (missing parts from reference TRBV7-8 and TRBJ1-5): GAGVSQSPRYKVAKRGQDVALRCDPISGHVSLFWYQQALGQGPEFLTYFQNEAQLDKSGLPSDRFFAERPEGSVSTLKIQRTQQEDSAVYLCASRAWGGRQPQHFGDGTRLSIL.

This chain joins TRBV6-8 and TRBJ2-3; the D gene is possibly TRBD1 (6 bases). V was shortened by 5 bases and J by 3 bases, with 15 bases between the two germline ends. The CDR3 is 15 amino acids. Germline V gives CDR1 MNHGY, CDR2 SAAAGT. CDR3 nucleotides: TGTGCCAGCAGTGAAAACAGGGTAACGACAGATACGCAGTATTTT. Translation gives CASSENRVTTDTQYF.

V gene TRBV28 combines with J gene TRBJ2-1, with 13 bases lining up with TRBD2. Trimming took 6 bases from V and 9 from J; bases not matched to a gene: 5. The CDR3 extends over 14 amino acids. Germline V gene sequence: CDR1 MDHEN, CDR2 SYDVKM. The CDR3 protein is CASRLAGGSGEQFF. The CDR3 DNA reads TGTGCCAGCAGACTAGCGGGAGGGAGTGGTGAGCAGTTCTTC.

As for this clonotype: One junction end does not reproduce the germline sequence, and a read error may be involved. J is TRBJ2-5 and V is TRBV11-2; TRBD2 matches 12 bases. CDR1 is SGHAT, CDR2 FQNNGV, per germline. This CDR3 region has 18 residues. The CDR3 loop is CSSSSAPRLAGGGETQYF. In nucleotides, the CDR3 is TGTTCCAGCAGCTCCGCCCCCCGCCTAGCGGGAGGGGGAGAGACCCAGTACTTC.

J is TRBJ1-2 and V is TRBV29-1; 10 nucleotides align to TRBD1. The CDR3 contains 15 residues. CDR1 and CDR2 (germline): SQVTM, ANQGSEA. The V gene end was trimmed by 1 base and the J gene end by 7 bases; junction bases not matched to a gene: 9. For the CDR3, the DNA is TGCAGCGTTGAAGGCGGGACAGGGGATCGAGGTGGCTACACCTTC. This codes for CSVEGGTGDRGGYTF.

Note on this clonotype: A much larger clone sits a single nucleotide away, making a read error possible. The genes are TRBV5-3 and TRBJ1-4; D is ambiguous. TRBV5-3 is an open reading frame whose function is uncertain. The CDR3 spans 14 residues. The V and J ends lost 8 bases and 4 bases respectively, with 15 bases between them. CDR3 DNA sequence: TGTGCCAGCACACATCTGGACTATAATGAAAAACTGTTTTTT. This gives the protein CASTHLDYNEKLFF.

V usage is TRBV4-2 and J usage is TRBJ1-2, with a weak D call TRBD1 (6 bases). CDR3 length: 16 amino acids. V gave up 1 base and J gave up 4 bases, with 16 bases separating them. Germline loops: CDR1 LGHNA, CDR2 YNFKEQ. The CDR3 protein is CASSQGGPGAFYGYTF. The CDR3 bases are TGTGCCAGCAGCCAAGGGGGACCAGGGGCTTTCTATGGCTACACCTTC.

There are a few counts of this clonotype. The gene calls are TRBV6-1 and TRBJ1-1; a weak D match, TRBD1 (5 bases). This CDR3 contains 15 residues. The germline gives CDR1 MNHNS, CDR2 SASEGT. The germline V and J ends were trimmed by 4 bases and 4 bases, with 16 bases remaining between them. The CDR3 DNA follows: TGTGCCAGCAGTGCCCTCACCGGGGGGGGCACTGAAGCTTTCTTT. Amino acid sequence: CASSALTGGGTEAFF.

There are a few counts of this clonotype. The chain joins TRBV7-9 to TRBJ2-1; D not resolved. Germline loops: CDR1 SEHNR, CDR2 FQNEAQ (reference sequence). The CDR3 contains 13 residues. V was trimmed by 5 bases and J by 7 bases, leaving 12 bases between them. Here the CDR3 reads CASSLRPENEQFF. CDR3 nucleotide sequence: TGTGCCAGCAGCCTTAGACCTGAGAATGAGCAGTTCTTC.

The CDR3 reads CATGDRRRRAGELFF. The CDR3 DNA is TGTGCCACCGGGGATCGGCGCCGGCGGGCCGGGGAGCTGTTTTTT. V usage is TRBV6-2 or TRBV6-3 and J usage is TRBJ2-2, with a weak D call TRBD2 (5 bases). The CDR3 covers 15 residues. The ends were cut back, 10 bases at V and 6 bases at J, with 21 bases in the middle. Germline V lookup: CDR1 MNHEY, CDR2 SVGEGT.

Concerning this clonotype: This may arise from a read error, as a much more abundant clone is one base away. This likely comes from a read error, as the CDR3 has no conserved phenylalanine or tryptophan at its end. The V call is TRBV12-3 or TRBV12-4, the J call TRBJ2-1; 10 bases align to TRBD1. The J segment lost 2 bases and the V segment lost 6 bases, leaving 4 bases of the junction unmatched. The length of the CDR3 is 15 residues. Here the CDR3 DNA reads TGTGCCAGCAGGATCGGGACAGGGGCCTACAATGAGCAGTTCCTC. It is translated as CASRIGTGAYNEQFL.

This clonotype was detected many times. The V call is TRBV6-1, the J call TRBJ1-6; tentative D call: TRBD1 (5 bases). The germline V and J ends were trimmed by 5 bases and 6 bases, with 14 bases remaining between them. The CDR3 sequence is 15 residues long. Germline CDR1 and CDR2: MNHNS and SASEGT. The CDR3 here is CASSLEGAANSPLHF. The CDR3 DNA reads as TGTGCCAGCAGTCTTGAAGGGGCGGCTAATTCACCCCTCCACTTT.

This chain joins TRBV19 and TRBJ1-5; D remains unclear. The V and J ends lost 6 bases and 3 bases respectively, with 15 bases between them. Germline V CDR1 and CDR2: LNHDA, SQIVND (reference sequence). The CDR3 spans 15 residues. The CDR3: CASRAPGRLNQPQHF. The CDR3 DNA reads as TGTGCCAGTAGGGCCCCGGGCAGACTCAATCAGCCCCAGCATTTT.

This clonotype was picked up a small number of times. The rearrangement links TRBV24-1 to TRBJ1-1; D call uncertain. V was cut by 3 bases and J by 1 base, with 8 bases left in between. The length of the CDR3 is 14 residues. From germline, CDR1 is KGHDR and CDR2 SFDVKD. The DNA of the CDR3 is TGTGCCACCAGTGATGGGGTAGCGAACACTGAAGCTTTCTTT. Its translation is CATSDGVANTEAFF.

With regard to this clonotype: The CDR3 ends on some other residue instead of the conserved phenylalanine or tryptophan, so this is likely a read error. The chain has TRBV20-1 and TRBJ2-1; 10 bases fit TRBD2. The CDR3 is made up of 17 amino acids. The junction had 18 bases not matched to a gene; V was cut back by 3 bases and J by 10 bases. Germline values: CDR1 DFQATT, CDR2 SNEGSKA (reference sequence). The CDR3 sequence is CSASPHPPLAGVGEQFL. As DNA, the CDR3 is TGCAGTGCTAGTCCCCATCCCCCGCTAGCGGGAGTGGGGGAGCAGTTCTTA.

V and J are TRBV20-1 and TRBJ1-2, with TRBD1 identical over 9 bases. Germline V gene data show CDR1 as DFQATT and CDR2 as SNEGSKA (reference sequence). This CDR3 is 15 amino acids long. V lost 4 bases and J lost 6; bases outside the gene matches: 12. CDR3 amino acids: CSAITLQGARDGYTF. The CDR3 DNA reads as TGCAGTGCTATCACCTTACAGGGGGCAAGAGATGGCTACACCTTC.